This T cell receptor (beta chain) is from a study of blood T cells in healthy people across ages. Every sample gave at least 5 micrograms of total RNA when it was extracted. For the second PCR, which ran for roughly 6 to 12 cycles, a sample-barcoded 5' primer and a J-beta primer mix were used. TCRdb reprocessed the 5' RACE reads via MiXCR and lists one record per CDR3 protein. The sample lists more than 1,400,000 distinct CDR3 sequences; around 39% were seen once. Sequencing was carried out using blood. The receptor's source is a woman younger than 35 in good health.

The DNA of the CDR3 is TGTGCCAGCAGCCGGGTGTGGCAGGAGGAGACCCAGTACTTC. Amino acids: CASSRVWQEETQYF. V usage is TRBV7-8 and J usage is TRBJ2-4, with D unclear. The DNA end favors TRBJ2-5, so the J call may be wrong. The length of the CDR3 is 14 residues. Per germline, CDR1 SGHVS and CDR2 FQNEAQ.